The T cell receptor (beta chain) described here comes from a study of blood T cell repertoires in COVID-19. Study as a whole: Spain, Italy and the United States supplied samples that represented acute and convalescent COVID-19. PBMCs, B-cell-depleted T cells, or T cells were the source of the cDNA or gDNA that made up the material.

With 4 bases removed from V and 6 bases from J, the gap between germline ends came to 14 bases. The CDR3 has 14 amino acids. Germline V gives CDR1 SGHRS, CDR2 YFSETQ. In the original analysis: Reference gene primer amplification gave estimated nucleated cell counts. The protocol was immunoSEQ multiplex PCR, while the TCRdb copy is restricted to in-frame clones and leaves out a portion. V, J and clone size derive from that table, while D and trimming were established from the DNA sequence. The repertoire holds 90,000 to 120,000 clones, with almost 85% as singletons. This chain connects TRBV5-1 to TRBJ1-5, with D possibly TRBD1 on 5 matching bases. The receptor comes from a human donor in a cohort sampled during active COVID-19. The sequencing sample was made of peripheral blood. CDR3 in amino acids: CASSPSGSPQPQHF. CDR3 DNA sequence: TGCGCCAGCAGCCCCTCAGGGTCCCCTCAGCCCCAGCATTTT.